This TCR beta chain was sequenced in a study of monozygotic twins with inflammatory bowel disease. Each CDR3 protein gets one entry in TCRdb, which reprocessed the 5' RACE reads and gives no DNA. The sample data list about 160,000 distinct CDR3 sequences. The germline V gene encodes CDR1 KGHSH and CDR2 LQKENI. CDR3 length: 14 residues. The sample was blood. This clonotype was sampled from a human donor with ulcerative colitis or Crohn's disease, or a healthy co-twin of an affected twin (not recorded which). This sequence joins TRBV18 and TRBJ2-2. The CDR3: CASSGQMNTGELFF. Based on the CDR3 plus reference TRBV18 and TRBJ2-2, the full variable domain is NAGVMQNPRHLVRRRGQEARLRCSPMKGHSHVYWYRQLPEEGLKFMVYLQKENIIDESGMPKERFSAEFPKEGPSILRIQQVVRGDSAAYFCASSGQMNTGELFFGEGSRLTVL.